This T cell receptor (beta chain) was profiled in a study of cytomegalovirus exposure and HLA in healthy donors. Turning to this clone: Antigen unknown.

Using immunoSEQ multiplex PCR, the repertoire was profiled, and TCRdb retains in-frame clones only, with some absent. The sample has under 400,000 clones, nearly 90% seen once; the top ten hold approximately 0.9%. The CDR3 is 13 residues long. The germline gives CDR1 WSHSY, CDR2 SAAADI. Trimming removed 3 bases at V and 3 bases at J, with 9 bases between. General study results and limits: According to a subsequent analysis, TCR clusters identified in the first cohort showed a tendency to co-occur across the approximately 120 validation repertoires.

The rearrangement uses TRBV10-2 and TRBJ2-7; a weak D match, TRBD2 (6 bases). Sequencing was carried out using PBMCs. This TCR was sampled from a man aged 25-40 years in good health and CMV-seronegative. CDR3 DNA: TGCGCCAGCAGTGAAGCGGGTGTCTACGAGCAGTACTTC. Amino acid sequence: CASSEAGVYEQYF.